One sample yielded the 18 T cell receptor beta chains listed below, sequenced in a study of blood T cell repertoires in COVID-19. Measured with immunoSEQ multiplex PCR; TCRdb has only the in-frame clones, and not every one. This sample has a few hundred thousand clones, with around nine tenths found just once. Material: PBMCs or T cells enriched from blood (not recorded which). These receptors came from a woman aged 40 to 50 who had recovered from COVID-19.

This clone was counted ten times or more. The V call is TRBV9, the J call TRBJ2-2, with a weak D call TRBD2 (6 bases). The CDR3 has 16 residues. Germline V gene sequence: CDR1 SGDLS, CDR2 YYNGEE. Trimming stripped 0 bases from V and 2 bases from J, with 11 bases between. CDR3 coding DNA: TGTGCCAGCAGCGTAGCACACGGGGGAAACACCGGGGAGCTGTTTTTT. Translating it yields CASSVAHGGNTGELFF.

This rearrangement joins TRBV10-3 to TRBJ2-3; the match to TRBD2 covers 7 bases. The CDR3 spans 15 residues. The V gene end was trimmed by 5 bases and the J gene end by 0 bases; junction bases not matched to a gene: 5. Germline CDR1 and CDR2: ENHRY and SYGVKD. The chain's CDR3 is CAISTVSGSTDTQYF. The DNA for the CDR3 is TGTGCCATCAGTACAGTTAGCGGGAGCACAGATACGCAGTATTTT.

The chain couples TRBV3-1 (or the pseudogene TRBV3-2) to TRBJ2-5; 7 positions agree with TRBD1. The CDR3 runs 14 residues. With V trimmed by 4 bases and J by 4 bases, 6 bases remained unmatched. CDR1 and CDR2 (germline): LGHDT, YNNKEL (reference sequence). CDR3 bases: TGTGCCAGCAGCCCCTTAGGGGGCCTAGAGACCCAGTACTTC. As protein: CASSPLGGLETQYF.

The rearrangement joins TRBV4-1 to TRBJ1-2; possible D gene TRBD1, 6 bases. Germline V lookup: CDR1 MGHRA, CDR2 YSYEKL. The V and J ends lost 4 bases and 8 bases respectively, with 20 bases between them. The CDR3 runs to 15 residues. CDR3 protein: CASSLEVARGQGYTF. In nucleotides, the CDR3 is TGCGCCAGCAGCCTCGAAGTGGCCAGGGGTCAAGGCTACACCTTC.

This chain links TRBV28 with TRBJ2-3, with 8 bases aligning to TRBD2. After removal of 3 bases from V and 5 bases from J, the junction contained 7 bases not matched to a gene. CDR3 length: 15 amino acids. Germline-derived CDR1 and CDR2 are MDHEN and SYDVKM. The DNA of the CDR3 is TGTGCCAGCAGTTTCTTCGGGAGGGCAAGAGATACGCAGTATTTT. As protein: CASSFFGRARDTQYF.

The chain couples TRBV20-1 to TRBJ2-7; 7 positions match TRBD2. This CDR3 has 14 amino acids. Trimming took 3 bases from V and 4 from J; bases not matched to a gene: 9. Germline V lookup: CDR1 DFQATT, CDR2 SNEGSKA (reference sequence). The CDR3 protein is CSASGRERVYEQYF. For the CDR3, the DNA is TGCAGTGCTAGTGGGCGGGAGCGAGTGTACGAGCAGTACTTC.

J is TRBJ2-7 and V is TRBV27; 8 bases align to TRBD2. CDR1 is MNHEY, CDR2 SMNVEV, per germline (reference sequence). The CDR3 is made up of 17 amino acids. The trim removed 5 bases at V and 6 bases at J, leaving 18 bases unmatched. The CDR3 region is CASSTHLAGTSLGEQYF. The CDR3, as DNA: TGTGCCAGCAGTACCCATTTAGCGGGAACATCGCTGGGCGAGCAGTACTTC.

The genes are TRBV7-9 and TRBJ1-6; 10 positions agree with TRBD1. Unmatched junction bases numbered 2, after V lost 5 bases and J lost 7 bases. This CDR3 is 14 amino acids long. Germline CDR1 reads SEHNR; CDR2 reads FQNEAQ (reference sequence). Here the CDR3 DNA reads TGTGCCAGCAGCATGGGACAGGGGAATTCACCCCTCCACTTT. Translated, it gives CASSMGQGNSPLHF.

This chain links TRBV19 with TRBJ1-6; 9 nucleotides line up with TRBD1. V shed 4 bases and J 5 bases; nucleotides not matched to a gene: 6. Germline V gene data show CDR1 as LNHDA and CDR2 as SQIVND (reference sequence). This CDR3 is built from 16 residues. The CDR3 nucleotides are TGTGCCAGTAGTACGACAGGGGGTAGAAATAATTCACCCCTCCACTTT. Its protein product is CASSTTGGRNNSPLHF.

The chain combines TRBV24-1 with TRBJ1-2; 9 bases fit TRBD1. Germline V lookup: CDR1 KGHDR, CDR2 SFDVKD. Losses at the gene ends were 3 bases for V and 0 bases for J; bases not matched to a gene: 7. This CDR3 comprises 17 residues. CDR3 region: CATSDTGTGKSNYGYTF. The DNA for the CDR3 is TGTGCCACCAGTGATACCGGGACAGGGAAATCTAACTATGGCTACACCTTC.

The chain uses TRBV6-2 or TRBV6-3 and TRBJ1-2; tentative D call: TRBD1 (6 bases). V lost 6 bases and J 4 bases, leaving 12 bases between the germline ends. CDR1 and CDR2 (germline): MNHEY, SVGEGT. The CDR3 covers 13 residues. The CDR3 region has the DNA TGTGCCAGCAGCCGACAGGTCAGCTATGGCTACACCTTC. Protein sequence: CASSRQVSYGYTF.

This CDR3 reads CASSLGTSGRTTDTQYF. The CDR3 DNA sequence: TGCGCCAGCAGCTTGGGGACTAGCGGGAGGACCACAGATACGCAGTATTTT. The chain carries TRBV5-1 and TRBJ2-3; the match to TRBD2 covers 14 bases. V was clipped by 0 bases and J by 2 bases; unmatched bases: 2. This CDR3 spans 17 amino acids. Germline values: CDR1 SGHRS, CDR2 YFSETQ.

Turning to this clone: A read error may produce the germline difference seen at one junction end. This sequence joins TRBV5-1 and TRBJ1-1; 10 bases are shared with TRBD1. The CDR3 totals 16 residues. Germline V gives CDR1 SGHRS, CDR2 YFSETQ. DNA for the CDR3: TGCGCCAGCACCTTGGGGGGGACAGGGGACATGCCTGAAGCTTTCTTT. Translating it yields CASTLGGTGDMPEAFF.

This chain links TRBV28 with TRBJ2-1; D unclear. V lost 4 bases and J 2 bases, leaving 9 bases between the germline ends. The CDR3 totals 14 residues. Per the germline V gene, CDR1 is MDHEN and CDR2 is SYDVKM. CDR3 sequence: CASSSPTPYNEQFF. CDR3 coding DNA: TGTGCCAGCAGTTCACCTACCCCCTACAATGAGCAGTTCTTC. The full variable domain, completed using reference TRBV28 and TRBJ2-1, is DVKVTQSSRYLVKRTGEKVFLECVQDMDHENMFWYRQDPGLGLRLIYFSYDVKMKEKGDIPEGYSVSREKKERFSLILESASTNQTSMYLCASSSPTPYNEQFFGPGTRLTVL.

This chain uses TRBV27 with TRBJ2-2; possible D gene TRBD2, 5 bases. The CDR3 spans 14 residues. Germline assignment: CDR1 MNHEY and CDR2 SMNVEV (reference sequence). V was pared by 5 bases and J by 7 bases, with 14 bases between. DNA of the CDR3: TGTGCCAGCAGTCGTTGGGGAGTTGGCGGGGAGCTGTTTTTT. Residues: CASSRWGVGGELFF.

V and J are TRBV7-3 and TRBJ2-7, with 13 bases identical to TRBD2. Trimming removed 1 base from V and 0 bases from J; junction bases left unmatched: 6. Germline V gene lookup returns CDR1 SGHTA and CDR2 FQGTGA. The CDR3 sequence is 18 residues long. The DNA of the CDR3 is TGTGCCAGCAGCTTAAACGGACGGACTAGCGGGAGCTCCTACGAGCAGTACTTC. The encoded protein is CASSLNGRTSGSSYEQYF.

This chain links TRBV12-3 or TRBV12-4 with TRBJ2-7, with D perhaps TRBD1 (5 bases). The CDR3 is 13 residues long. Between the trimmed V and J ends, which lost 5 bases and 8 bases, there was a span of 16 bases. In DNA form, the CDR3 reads TGTGCCAGCAGTAAAAAAAGGACAAATCAGCAGTACTTC. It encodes CASSKKRTNQQYF.

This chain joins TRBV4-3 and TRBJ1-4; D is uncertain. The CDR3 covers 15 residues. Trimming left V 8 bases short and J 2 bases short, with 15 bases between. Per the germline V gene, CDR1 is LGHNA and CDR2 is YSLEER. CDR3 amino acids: CASQVARSTNEKLFF. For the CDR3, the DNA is TGCGCCAGCCAAGTGGCTAGATCGACTAATGAAAAACTGTTTTTT.